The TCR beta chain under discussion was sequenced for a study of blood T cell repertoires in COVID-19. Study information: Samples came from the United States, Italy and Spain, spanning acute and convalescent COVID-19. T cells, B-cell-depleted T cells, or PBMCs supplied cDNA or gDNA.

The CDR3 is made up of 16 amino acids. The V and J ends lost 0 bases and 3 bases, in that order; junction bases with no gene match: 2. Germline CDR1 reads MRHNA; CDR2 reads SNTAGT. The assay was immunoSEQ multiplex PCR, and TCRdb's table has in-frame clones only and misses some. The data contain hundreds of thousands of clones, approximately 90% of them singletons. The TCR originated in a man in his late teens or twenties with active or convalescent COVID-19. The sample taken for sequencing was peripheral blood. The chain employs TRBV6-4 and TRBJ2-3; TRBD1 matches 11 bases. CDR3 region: CASSDSGTGGTDTQYF. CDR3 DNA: TGTGCCAGCAGTGACTCTGGGACAGGGGGAACAGATACGCAGTATTTT.